Following are 4 T cell receptor beta chains from one sample sequenced in a study of T cell responses to AZD1222 COVID-19 vaccine. The method was immunoSEQ multiplex PCR; TCRdb's version includes in-frame clones alone and lacks a portion of them. The sample holds about 50,000 clones, about three quarters seen once. The sample here was peripheral blood, taken on day 0 of AZD1222 vaccination. The source is an adult in good health.

This sequence joins TRBV3-1 (or the pseudogene TRBV3-2) and TRBJ1-2; unclear D gene. The germline gives CDR1 LGHDT, CDR2 YNNKEL (reference sequence). The CDR3 runs to 13 residues. Deletions cut 4 bases from V and 4 bases from J, with 10 bases between. The CDR3 is CASSPSGSYGYTF. The CDR3 DNA is TGTGCCAGCAGCCCATCTGGTAGCTATGGCTACACCTTC.

This chain links TRBV11-2 with TRBJ2-2, with 9 bases matching TRBD2. The J segment lost 10 bases and the V segment lost 2 bases, leaving 11 bases of the junction unmatched. The CDR3 consists of 16 residues. The germline gives CDR1 SGHAT, CDR2 FQNNGV. Here the CDR3 DNA reads TGTGCCAGCAGCTTACTGGGCGGGAGGGCCTTCAAGGAGCTGTTTTTT. As protein: CASSLLGGRAFKELFF.

The chain is built from TRBV9 and TRBJ2-4, with TRBD2 matching over 9 bases. With V trimmed by 4 bases and J by 6 bases, 2 bases remained unmatched. The CDR3 runs to 13 residues. Germline CDR1 SGDLS, CDR2 YYNGEE. The CDR3 spells CASSMRGGNIQYF. The CDR3, as DNA: TGTGCCAGCAGCATGCGGGGGGGAAACATTCAGTACTTC.

The chain couples TRBV29-1 to TRBJ2-1; 8 bases agree with TRBD2. The CDR3 has 16 residues. The germline CDR1 and CDR2 sequences are SQVTM and ANQGSEA. Trimming removed 5 bases from V and 2 bases from J; junction bases left unmatched: 11. CDR3 nucleotides: TGCAGCGTTCCGTCTACAAGCGGGGGAGCCTACAATGAGCAGTTCTTC. Amino acid sequence: CSVPSTSGGAYNEQFF.